The T cell receptor beta chain described here comes from a study of OX40 agonist ivuxolimab in advanced cancers. Produced via immunoSEQ multiplex PCR; TCRdb's table is partial and in-frame only. The data show some 60,000 clones, with 91% seen just once and 14% to 15% held by the top ten. The CDR3 length is 13 residues. V was pared by 5 bases and J by 12 bases, with 16 bases between. Germline loops: CDR1 SEHNR, CDR2 FQNEAQ (reference sequence). This rearrangement joins TRBV7-9 to TRBJ1-4, with D maybe TRBD1 (5 bases). This specimen consisted of CD4+ or CD8+ T cells sorted from blood, obtained in a trial of the OX40 agonist ivuxolimab. The clonotype was recovered from an adult with an advanced solid tumor such as melanoma, head and neck, liver or kidney cancer. This CDR3 is CASSNGTVNQLFF. As DNA, the CDR3 is TGTGCCAGCAGCAACGGGACGGTCAATCAACTGTTTTTT.